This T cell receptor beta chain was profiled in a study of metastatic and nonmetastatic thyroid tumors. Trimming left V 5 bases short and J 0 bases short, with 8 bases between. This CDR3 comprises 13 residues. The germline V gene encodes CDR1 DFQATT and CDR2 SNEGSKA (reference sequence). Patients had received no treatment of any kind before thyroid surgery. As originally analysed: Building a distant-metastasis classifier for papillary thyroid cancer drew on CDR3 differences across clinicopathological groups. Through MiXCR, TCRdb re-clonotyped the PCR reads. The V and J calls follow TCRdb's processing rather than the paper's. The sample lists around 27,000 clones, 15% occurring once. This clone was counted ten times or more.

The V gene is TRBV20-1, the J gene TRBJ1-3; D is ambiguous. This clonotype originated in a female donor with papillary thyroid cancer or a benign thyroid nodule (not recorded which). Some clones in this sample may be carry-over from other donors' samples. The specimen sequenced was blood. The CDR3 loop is CSAPSSSGNTIYF. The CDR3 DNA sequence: TGCAGTGCTCCGTCCTCCTCTGGAAACACCATATATTTT.